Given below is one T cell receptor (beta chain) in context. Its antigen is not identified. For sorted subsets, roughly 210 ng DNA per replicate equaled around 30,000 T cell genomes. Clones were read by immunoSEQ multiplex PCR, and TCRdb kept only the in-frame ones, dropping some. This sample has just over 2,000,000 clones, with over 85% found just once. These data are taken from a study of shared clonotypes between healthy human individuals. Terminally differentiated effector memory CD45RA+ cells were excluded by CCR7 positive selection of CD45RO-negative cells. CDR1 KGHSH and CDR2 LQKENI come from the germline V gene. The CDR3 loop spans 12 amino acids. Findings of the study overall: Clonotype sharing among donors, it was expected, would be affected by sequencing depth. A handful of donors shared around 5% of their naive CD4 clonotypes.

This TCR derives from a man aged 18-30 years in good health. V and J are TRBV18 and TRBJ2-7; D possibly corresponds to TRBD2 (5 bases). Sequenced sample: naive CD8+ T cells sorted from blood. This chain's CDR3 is CAAGNSSYEQYF. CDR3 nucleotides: TGTGCGGCGGGTAACAGCTCCTACGAGCAGTACTTC.